This T cell receptor (beta chain) is from a study of post-analysis software for immune sequencing data (dated by TCRdb to about 2015). Looking at the study overall: Recorded disease courses included relapsing-remitting, secondary progressive and progressive-relapsing multiple sclerosis, with some patients lacking subtype annotation. The multiple sclerosis patient repertoires were compared with more than 10 previously published healthy control repertoires from donors aged roughly 6 to 25 years. A subset of samples was prepared in parallel using single-end sample barcoding, then pooled and co-amplified after Illumina adapter ligation.

Receptors were amplified or captured by PCR. The instrument was an Illumina HiSeq 2500. To reduce PCR and sequencing biases, unique molecular identifiers were incorporated into the TCR beta cDNA libraries. Every 1 to 10 million input T cells yielded approximately 500,000 cDNA molecules, meaning each molecule approximated one T cell. The same protocol used for the earlier healthy control dataset was applied to prepare and sequence the patient libraries. Within a given batch, samples were prepared together, multiplexed and sequenced on the same HiSeq lane. Regarding the original processing steps: Raw barcoded reads were processed with MIGEC, discarding single-read molecular identifier groups before consensus assembly and CDR3 extraction. VDJtools was used for post-analysis of the clonotype tables, with diversity normalized by down-sampling every dataset to the smallest sample size. To correct batch-related cross-sample contamination, repertoire overlap clustering matched CDR3 amino acid sequences but not nucleotide sequences. TCRdb reworked the public reads: Q25 trimming with fastp, MiXCR clone assembly, productive beta chains retained. CDR3 protein sequences are deduplicated, and each keeps its most common genes and DNA. The V and J calls, along with clone size, are taken from TCRdb and not from the paper's own processing. The sample table contains 500,000 to 600,000 distinct CDR3 sequences; only one count was recorded for roughly 46% of them. The top ten clones comprise about 1.5% of the sample.

As encoded in the germline V gene, CDR1 is ENHRY while CDR2 is SYGVKD. The CDR3 contains 12 residues, cysteine and phenylalanine counted. Just the 36-base CDR3 DNA is kept, in frame starting at base 1. This clonotype was seen a handful of times. Its antigen remains undetermined. Relative to the germline gene, one junction end is altered; a read error may explain this. Points the paper makes about the study in general: Four or five TRBV segments, including TRBV5-6, TRBV5-1 and TRBV20-1, were significantly more frequent in patients than controls. Strong co-clustering of samples prepared in the same batch was shown by direct clustering with F measure, prompting a batch-effect correction. Compared with controls, multiple sclerosis patients had significantly lower normalized Chao1 diversity, a finding suggesting substantial peripheral T-cell clonal expansion. The control group was slightly older than the multiple sclerosis patient group.

To demonstrate the VDJtools post-analysis software, TCR beta repertoires were profiled from the peripheral blood of about 13 young patients with multiple sclerosis. Multiple sclerosis patients were children and adolescents aged about 6 to 17 years. This chain is built from TRBV10-3 and TRBJ2-7; a tentative D match to TRBD1 spans 7 bases. Sequenced input: blood. The TCR was taken from a girl under 18 with multiple sclerosis. The CDR3 protein sequence reads: CALRGDSYEQYF. Here is the DNA: TGTGCCCTCAGGGGGGACAGCTACGAGCAGTACTTC.